Listed below are T cell receptor beta chains from one sample, sequenced in a study of cytomegalovirus exposure and HLA in healthy donors. Assay: immunoSEQ multiplex PCR; the TCRdb copy retains only in-frame clones and omits some. The table has 300,000 or so clones, 70% to 90% seen once. The sequenced sample was PBMCs. These TCRs come from a man aged 25 to 40 in good health and CMV-seronegative. Each CDR3 is given with its conserved first and last residue. A D gene is named only where the DNA matches it firmly. The size entry is marked missing in some rows and otherwise reads once, few, many or a size class.

TRBD1,16,TRBJ1-2,TRBV27,NA,CASAKAGGGSSYGYTF,TGTGCCAGCGCGAAAGCAGGGGGCGGCTCGAGCTATGGCTACACCTTC
TRBD2,16,TRBJ2-5,TRBV13,NA,CASRKLGTSGGKTQYF,TGTGCCAGCAGAAAACTCGGGACTAGCGGCGGTAAGACCCAGTACTTC
TRBD1,17,TRBJ1-2,TRBV28,once,CASSSHTPDRSNYGYTF,TGTGCCAGCAGTTCCCACACACCGGACAGGAGTAACTATGGCTACACCTTC
NA,14,TRBJ2-1,TRBV19,NA,CASSIDLEGPRQFF,TGTGCCAGTAGTATAGATCTAGAGGGCCCCCGGCAGTTCTTC
NA,14,TRBJ2-5,TRBV9,NA,CASSVASLAETQYF,TGTGCCAGCAGCGTAGCATCGCTGGCCGAGACCCAGTACTTC
NA,15,TRBJ1-6,TRBV7-2,NA,CASSLTASDWSPLHF,TGTGCCAGCAGCCTAACAGCTTCGGACTGGAGCCCCCTCCACTTT
TRBD2,17,TRBJ2-1,TRBV5-4,NA,CASSSTSGGSSYNEQFF,TGTGCCAGCAGCTCTACTAGCGGGGGAAGCTCCTACAATGAGCAGTTCTTC
NA,14,TRBJ2-5,TRBV4-1,few,CASSQVGLQETQYF,TGCGCCAGCAGCCAAGTCGGACTCCAAGAGACCCAGTACTTC
NA,13,TRBJ2-7,TRBV11-2,NA,CASSLTVTSEQYF,TGTGCCAGCAGCTTGACAGTTACCAGCGAGCAGTACTTC
NA,13,TRBJ1-5,TRBV19,NA,CASSIIGNQPQHF,TGTGCCAGTAGTATAATCGGCAATCAGCCCCAGCATTTT
TRBD1,14,TRBJ1-1,TRBV2,NA,CASSFTGGSTEAFF,TGTGCCAGCAGTTTTACAGGGGGCAGCACTGAAGCTTTCTTT
NA,17,TRBJ2-6,TRBV7-9,NA,CASSPLFQEAGANVLTF,TGTGCCAGCAGCCCCCTCTTTCAGGAGGCTGGGGCCAACGTCCTGACTTTC
NA,15,TRBJ2-5,TRBV7-9,few,CASSLVGGDGETQYF,TGTGCCAGCAGCTTAGTAGGCGGGGACGGGGAGACCCAGTACTTC
NA,14,TRBJ1-3,TRBV4-2,NA,CASGGRDSGNTIYF,TGTGCCAGCGGCGGACGGGACTCTGGAAACACCATATATTTT
NA,16,TRBJ2-3,TRBV6-1,NA,CASSETWGGGTDTQYF,TGTGCCAGCAGTGAAACCTGGGGCGGGGGCACAGATACGCAGTATTTT
NA,15,TRBJ1-1,TRBV11-2,NA,CASSPRGSMNTEAFF,TGTGCCAGCAGCCCTCGCGGGAGCATGAACACTGAAGCTTTCTTT
NA,15,TRBJ2-5,TRBV5-5,once,CASTLQPRDQETQYF,TGTGCCAGCACCCTACAACCCAGGGACCAAGAGACCCAGTACTTC
NA,12,TRBJ2-7,TRBV7-2,once,CASSPSPYEQYF,TGTGCCAGCAGCCCTTCCCCCTACGAGCAGTACTTC
NA,17,TRBJ1-3,TRBV18,NA,CASSQVEGASSGNTIYF,TGTGCCAGCTCACAAGTCGAAGGGGCCAGCTCTGGAAACACCATATATTTT
TRBD1,16,TRBJ2-5,TRBV2,NA,CASSPGQGAGQETQYF,TGTGCCAGCAGCCCGGGACAGGGGGCCGGGCAAGAGACCCAGTACTTC
NA,15,TRBJ2-7,TRBV27,NA,CASSVTGYLSYEQYF,TGTGCCAGCAGTGTGACAGGTTATCTTTCCTACGAGCAGTACTTC
NA,13,TRBJ1-1,TRBV11-2,NA,CASSAWGQVEAFF,TGTGCCAGCAGCGCCTGGGGGCAGGTTGAAGCTTTCTTT
NA,16,TRBJ1-2,TRBV27,once,CASSLSVTGRFYGYTF,TGTGCCAGCAGTTTATCGGTAACAGGACGGTTCTATGGCTACACCTTC
NA,13,TRBJ1-1,TRBV6-6,NA,CASIGKAYAEAFF,TGTGCCAGCATCGGGAAGGCCTACGCCGAAGCTTTCTTT
NA,15,TRBJ1-5,TRBV19,NA,CASNTGSWGNQPQHF,TGTGCCAGTAACACAGGGTCATGGGGCAATCAGCCCCAGCATTTT
TRBD1,14,TRBJ2-7,TRBV6-5,NA,CASSKTGASSEQYF,TGTGCCAGCAGTAAGACAGGGGCATCCTCCGAGCAGTACTTC
NA,16,TRBJ1-5,TRBV18,NA,CASSPTRQVSNQPQHF,TGTGCCAGCTCACCTACCCGACAGGTCTCCAATCAGCCCCAGCATTTT
TRBD2,15,TRBJ2-7,TRBV27,NA,CASSGLAGQSYEQYF,TGTGCCAGCAGTGGACTAGCGGGGCAATCCTACGAGCAGTACTTC
TRBD1,16,TRBJ1-5,TRBV5-5,NA,CASSSEGTGFYQPQHF,TGTGCCAGCAGCTCCGAAGGGACAGGGTTCTACCAGCCCCAGCATTTT
TRBD1,13,TRBJ1-5,TRBV6-5,few,CASRDRADQPQHF,TGTGCCAGCCGGGACAGGGCGGATCAGCCCCAGCATTTT
NA,13,TRBJ2-7,TRBV2,few,CASSLDSSYEQYF,TGTGCCAGCAGCTTAGACAGTTCCTACGAGCAGTACTTC
NA,13,TRBJ1-2,TRBV27,NA,CASSLDFNYGYTF,TGTGCCAGCAGCCTCGACTTTAACTATGGCTACACCTTC
TRBD1,16,TRBJ2-2,TRBV11-2,NA,CASSRGPDRHTGELFF,TGTGCCAGCAGCCGGGGCCCGGACAGGCACACCGGGGAGCTGTTTTTT
TRBD1,13,TRBJ2-7,TRBV7-9,NA,CASSTGTGEGRDF,TGTGCCAGCAGCACCGGGACAGGGGAGGGGCGGGACTTC
TRBD1,20,TRBJ1-5,TRBV19,NA,CASSNLRTGNLRISNQPQHF,TGTGCCAGTAGTAATCTCAGGACAGGCAATCTCCGGATTAGCAATCAGCCCCAGCATTTT
NA,14,TRBJ1-1,TRBV5-4,NA,CASNRRDLNTEAFF,TGTGCCAGCAACAGACGGGACTTGAACACTGAAGCTTTCTTT
TRBD1,14,TRBJ1-1,TRBV5-5,NA,CASSAQGSGTEAFF,TGTGCCAGCAGCGCACAGGGGTCTGGCACTGAAGCTTTCTTT
TRBD1,16,TRBJ2-7,TRBV6-5,once,CASSYLRGLGRYEQYF,TGTGCCAGCAGTTACTTAAGGGGGCTGGGCAGGTACGAGCAGTACTTC